The T cell receptor (beta chain) described here comes from a study of T cell responses to AZD1222 COVID-19 vaccine. Regarding the study as a whole: It was only after the peak T cell response that any repertoires were sampled. Increases in Spike-specific TCR breadth and depth were seen after two AZD1222 doses. White British people made up most donors, females outnumbered males, and clonal diversity was possibly underestimated.

Assay used: immunoSEQ multiplex PCR; TCRdb lists only in-frame clones, some missing. This table has about 35,000 clones, approximately 90% appearing once. The V end was cut by 2 bases, the J end by 6 bases, with 9 bases between. CDR3 length equals 12 residues. The germline CDR1 and CDR2 sequences are SGHNT and YYREEE (reference sequence). On this clone itself: The antigen remains undetermined.

The V gene is TRBV5-4, the J gene TRBJ2-7; D remains ambiguous. Sequenced here: peripheral blood, sampled 28 days after the second AZD1222 dose. This TCR came from an adult who received the AZD1222 COVID-19 vaccine. Here the CDR3 DNA reads TGTGCCAGCAGCTTCGGCCGGAGCGAGCAGTACTTC. This codes for CASSFGRSEQYF.